What follows are 6 T cell receptor beta chains derived from one specimen sequenced in a study of CD8+ T cells in alopecia areata. Sequencing relied on a cDNA template that was reverse transcribed from extracted RNA. Using immunoSEQ multiplex PCR, the repertoire was profiled, and TCRdb retains in-frame clones only, with some absent. The sample consists of approximately 130,000 clones, over 60% of them appearing once. As for treatment: oral pan-JAK inhibitor, 5-10 mg twice daily. Material: CD4+ T cells sorted from blood, obtained at week 4, from a patient treated with tofacitinib. Source of these receptors: a human donor with alopecia areata.

This clone was seen only once. This chain joins TRBV5-6 and TRBJ2-7, with 9 positions matching TRBD2. The CDR3 has 15 amino acids. V was clipped by 4 bases and J by 3 bases; unmatched bases: 8. Germline CDR1 SGHDT, CDR2 YYEEEE. The CDR3 spells CASSHRGLANYEQYF. CDR3 in DNA: TGTGCCAGCAGCCACCGGGGACTAGCCAACTACGAGCAGTACTTC.

This clone was seen only a few times. The chain employs TRBV23-1 and TRBJ2-2, with D tentatively TRBD2 (6 bases). TRBV23-1 is classed as an ORF, of uncertain function. V shed 8 bases and J shed 0 bases, with 16 bases lying between them. The CDR3 runs 16 residues. The CDR3 coding sequence is TGCGCCAGCCCTAACCGCGGGACGACGAACACCGGGGAGCTGTTTTTT. Its protein is CASPNRGTTNTGELFF.

The J gene is TRBJ2-2, the V gene TRBV15; the match to TRBD2 covers 13 bases. Trimming took 5 bases from V and 3 from J; bases not matched to a gene: 9. Germline CDR1 LNHNV, CDR2 YYDKDF (reference sequence). This CDR3 is 18 amino acids long. The chain's CDR3 is CATSGGAGLAGYTGELFF. The CDR3 nucleotides read TGTGCCACCAGCGGTGGGGCGGGACTAGCGGGATACACCGGGGAGCTGTTTTTT.

This chain links TRBV7-2 with TRBJ2-7; possible D gene TRBD2, 6 bases. The CDR3 runs to 14 residues. The germline V and J ends were trimmed by 3 bases and 6 bases, with 15 bases remaining between them. CDR1 and CDR2 from the germline V gene are SGHTA and FQGNSA. CDR3: CASSLGGTGREQYF. CDR3 DNA: TGTGCCAGCAGCTTGGGCGGGACGGGCCGCGAGCAGTACTTC.

Only one count was recorded for this clone. The V call is TRBV29-1, the J call TRBJ1-5; D gene ambiguous. CDR1 and CDR2 from the germline V gene are SQVTM and ANQGSEA. Trimming cost V 5 bases and J 6 bases, with 11 bases left between them. CDR3 size: 12 residues. The CDR3 nucleotides read TGCAGCGTTTCTAGGGAGGGTCAGCCCCAGCATTTT. Its protein product is CSVSREGQPQHF.

The chain uses TRBV6-5 and TRBJ2-3, with D unclear. The CDR3 is 14 amino acids. Germline lookup yields CDR1 MNHEY and CDR2 SVGAGI. V gave up 0 bases and J gave up 5 bases, with 9 bases separating them. The DNA for the CDR3 is TGTGCCAGCAGTTACTCTAGCCGAGGAGATACGCAGTATTTT. This translates into CASSYSSRGDTQYF.